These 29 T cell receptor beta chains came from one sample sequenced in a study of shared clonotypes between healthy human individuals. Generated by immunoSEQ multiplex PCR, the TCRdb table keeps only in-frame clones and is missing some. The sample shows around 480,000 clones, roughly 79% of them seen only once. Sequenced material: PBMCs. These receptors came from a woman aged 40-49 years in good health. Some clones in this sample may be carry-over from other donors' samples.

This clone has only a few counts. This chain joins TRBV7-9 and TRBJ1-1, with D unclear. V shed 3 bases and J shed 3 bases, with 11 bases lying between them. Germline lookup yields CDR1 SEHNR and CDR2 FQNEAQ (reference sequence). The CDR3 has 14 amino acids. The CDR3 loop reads CASSFGGLDTEAFF. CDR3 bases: TGTGCCAGCAGCTTCGGTGGCCTGGACACTGAAGCTTTCTTT.

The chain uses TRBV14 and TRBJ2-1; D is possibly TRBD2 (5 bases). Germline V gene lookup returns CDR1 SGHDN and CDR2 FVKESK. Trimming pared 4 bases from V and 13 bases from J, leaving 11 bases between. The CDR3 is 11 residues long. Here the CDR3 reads CASSLTSLQFF. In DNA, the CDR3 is TGTGCCAGCAGCCTTACTAGTCTCCAGTTCTTC.

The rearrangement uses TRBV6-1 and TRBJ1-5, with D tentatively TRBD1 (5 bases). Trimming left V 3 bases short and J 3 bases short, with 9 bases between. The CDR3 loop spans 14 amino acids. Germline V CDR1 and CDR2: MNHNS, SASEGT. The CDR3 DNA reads TGTGCCAGCAGTGACCAGGGTAACAATCAGCCCCAGCATTTT. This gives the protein CASSDQGNNQPQHF.

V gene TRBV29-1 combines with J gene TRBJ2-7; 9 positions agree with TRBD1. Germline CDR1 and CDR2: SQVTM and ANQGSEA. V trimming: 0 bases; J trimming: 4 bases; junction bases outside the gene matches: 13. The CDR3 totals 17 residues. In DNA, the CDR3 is TGCAGCGTTGAAGATCCCTTACAGGGGGCATTCGGGTACGAGCAGTACTTC. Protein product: CSVEDPLQGAFGYEQYF.

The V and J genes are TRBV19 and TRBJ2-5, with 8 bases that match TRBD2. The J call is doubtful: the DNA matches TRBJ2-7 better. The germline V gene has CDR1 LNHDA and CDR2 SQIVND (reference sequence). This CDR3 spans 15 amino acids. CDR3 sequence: CASSPRTSRFYEQYF. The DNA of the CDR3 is TGTGCCAGTAGTCCCCGGACTAGCAGATTTTACGAGCAGTACTTC.

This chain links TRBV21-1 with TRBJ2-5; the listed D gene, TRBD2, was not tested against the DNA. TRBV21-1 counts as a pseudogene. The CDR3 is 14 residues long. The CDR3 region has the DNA TGTGCCAGCCCGCGGGGGTATCCCGCGGAGACCCAGTACTTC. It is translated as CASPRGYPAETQYF.

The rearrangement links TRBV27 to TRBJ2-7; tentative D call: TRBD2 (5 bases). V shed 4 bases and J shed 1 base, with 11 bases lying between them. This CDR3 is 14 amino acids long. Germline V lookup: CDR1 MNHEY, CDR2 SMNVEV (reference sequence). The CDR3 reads CASSSLGGSYEQYF. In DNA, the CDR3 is TGTGCCAGCAGTTCCCTAGGCGGGTCCTACGAGCAGTACTTC.

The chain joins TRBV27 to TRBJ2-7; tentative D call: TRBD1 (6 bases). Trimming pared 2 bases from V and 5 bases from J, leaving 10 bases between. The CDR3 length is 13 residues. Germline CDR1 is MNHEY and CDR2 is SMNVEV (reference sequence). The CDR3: CASSLNRANEQYF. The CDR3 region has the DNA TGTGCCAGCAGTTTAAACAGGGCAAACGAGCAGTACTTC.

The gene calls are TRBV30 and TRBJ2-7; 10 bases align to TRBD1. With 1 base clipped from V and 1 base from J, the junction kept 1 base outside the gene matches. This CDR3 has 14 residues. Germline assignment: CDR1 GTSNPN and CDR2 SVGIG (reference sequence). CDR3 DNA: TGTGCCTGGAGTGCGGACAGGGGGTCCTACGAGCAGTACTTC. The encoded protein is CAWSADRGSYEQYF.

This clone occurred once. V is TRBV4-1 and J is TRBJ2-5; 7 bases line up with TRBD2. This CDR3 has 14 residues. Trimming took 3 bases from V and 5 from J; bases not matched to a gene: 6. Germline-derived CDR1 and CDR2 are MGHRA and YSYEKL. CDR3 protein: CASSQPRERETQYF. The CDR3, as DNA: TGCGCCAGCAGCCAGCCGCGGGAGAGGGAGACCCAGTACTTC.

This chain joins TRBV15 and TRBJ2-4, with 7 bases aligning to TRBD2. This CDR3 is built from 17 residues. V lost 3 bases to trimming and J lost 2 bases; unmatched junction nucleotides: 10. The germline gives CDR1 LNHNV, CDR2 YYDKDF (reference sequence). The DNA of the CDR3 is TGTGCCACCAGCAGGAGTGGCGGGGGTTGGACCAAAAACATTCAGTACTTC. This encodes CATSRSGGGWTKNIQYF. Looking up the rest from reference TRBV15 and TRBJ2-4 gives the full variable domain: DAMVIQNPRYQVTQFGKPVTLSCSQTLNHNVMYWYQQKSSQAPKLLFHYYDKDFNNEADTPDNFQSRRPNTSFCFLDIRSPGLGDTAMYLCATSRSGGGWTKNIQYFGAGTRLSVL.

The CDR3: CASSHGTNEKLFF. CDR3 bases: TGTGCCAGCAGCCACGGGACTAATGAAAAACTGTTTTTT. The chain links TRBV7-6 to TRBJ1-4; D call uncertain. The length of the CDR3 is 13 residues. From germline, CDR1 is SGHVS and CDR2 FNYEAQ. The V end was cut by 5 bases, the J end by 2 bases, with 6 bases between.

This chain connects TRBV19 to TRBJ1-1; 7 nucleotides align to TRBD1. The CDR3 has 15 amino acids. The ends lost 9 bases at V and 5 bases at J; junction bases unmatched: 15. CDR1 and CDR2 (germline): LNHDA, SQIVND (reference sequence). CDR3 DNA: TGTGCCAGAAAATCGCCAAGGGGGCTATGGACTGAAGCTTTCTTT. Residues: CARKSPRGLWTEAFF.

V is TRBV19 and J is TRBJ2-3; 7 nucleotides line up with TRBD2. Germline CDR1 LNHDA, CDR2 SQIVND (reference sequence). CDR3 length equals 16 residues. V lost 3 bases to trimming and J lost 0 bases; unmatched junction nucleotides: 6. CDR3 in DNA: TGTGCCAGTAGTATCCCCGCGGGAGCAAGCACAGATACGCAGTATTTT. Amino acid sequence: CASSIPAGASTDTQYF.

CDR3 nucleotide sequence: TGTGCCACCGCACACTCCGAGACAAAAAACATTCAGTACTTC. This sequence encodes CATAHSETKNIQYF. The gene calls are TRBV15 and TRBJ2-4; D call uncertain. The CDR3 consists of 14 residues. Germline CDR1 LNHNV, CDR2 YYDKDF (reference sequence). Deletions cut 8 bases from V and 4 bases from J, with 15 bases between.

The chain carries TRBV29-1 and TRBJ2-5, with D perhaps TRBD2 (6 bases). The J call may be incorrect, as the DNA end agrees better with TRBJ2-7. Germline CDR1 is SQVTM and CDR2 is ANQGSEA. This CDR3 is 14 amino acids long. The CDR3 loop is CSVEQAGGSYEQYF. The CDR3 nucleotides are TGCAGCGTTGAACAAGCGGGCGGATCCTACGAGCAGTACTTC.

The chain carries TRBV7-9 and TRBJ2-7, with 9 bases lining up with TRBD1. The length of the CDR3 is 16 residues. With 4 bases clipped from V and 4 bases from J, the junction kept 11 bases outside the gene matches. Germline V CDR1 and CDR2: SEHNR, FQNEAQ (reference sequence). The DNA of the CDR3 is TGTGCCAGCAGCTCCCCCGGGACAGGGAATCGGTACGAGCAGTACTTC. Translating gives CASSSPGTGNRYEQYF.

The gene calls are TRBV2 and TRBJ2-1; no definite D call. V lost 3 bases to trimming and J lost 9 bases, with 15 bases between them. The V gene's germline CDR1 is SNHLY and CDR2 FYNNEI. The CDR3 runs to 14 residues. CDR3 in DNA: TGTGCCAGCAGTGAGGTGAATCTACTTGGTGAGCAGTTCTTC. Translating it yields CASSEVNLLGEQFF.

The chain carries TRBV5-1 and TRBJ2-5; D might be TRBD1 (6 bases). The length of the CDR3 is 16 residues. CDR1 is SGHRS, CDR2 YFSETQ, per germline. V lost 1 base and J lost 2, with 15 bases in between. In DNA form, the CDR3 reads TGCGCCAGCAGCTTGCAGGGGTTACAGGTTCAAGAGACCCAGTACTTC. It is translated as CASSLQGLQVQETQYF.

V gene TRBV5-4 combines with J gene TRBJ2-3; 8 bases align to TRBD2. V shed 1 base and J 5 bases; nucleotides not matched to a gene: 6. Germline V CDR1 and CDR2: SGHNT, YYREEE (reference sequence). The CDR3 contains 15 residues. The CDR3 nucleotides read TGTGCCAGCAGCTTGTCGGCGGGAGGAGGAGATACGCAGTATTTT. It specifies CASSLSAGGGDTQYF.

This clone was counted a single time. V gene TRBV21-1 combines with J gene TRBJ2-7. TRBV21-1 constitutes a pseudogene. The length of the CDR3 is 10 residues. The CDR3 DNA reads TGTGCCAGCAGCTTACACGAGCAGTACTTC. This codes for CASSLHEQYF.

This CDR3 is CASSPQRRGGNEKLFF. CDR3 coding DNA: TGTGCCAGCAGTCCCCAGCGGCGCGGGGGTAATGAAAAACTGTTTTTT. The V gene is TRBV27, the J gene TRBJ1-4; tentative D call: TRBD1 (5 bases). Deletions cut 5 bases from V and 4 bases from J, with 17 bases between. The CDR3 contains 16 residues. Germline V gene sequence: CDR1 MNHEY, CDR2 SMNVEV (reference sequence).

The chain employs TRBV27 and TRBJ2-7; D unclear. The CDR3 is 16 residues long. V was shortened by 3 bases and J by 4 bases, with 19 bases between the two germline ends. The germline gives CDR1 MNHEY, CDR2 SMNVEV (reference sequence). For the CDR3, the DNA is TGTGCCAGCAGTTTTTGGACCAGCAATGCGGTTTACGAGCAGTACTTC. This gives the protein CASSFWTSNAVYEQYF.

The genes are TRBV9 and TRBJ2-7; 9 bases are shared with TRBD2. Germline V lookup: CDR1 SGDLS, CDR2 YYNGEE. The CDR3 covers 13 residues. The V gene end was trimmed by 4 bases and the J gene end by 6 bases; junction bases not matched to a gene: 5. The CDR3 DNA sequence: TGTGCCAGCAGCTCCGGACTAGCGAGCGAGCAGTACTTC. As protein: CASSSGLASEQYF.

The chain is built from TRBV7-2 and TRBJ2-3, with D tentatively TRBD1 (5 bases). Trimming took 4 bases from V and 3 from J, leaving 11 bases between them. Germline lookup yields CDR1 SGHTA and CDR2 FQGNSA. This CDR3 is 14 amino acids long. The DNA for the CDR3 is TGTGCCAGCAGCTACCAGGGCCTTACAGATACGCAGTATTTT. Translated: CASSYQGLTDTQYF.

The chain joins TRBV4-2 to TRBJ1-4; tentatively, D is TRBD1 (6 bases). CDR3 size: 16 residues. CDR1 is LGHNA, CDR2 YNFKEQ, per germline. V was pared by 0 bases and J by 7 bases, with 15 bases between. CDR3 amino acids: CASSQDPGQLSEKLFF. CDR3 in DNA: TGTGCCAGCAGCCAAGACCCCGGACAGTTGTCTGAAAAACTGTTTTTT.

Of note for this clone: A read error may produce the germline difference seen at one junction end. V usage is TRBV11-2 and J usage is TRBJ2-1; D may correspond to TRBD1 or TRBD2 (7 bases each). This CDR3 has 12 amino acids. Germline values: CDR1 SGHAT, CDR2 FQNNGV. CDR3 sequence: CASSPGGASLVF. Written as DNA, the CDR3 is TGTGCCAGCAGCCCAGGGGGGGCTAGCTTGGTCTTC.

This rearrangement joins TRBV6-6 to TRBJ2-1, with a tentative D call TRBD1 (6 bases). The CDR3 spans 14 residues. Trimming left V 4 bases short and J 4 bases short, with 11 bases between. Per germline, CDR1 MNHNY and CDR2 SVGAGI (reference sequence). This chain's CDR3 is CASSFSGEYNEQFF. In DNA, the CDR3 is TGTGCCAGCAGTTTTTCAGGGGAGTACAATGAGCAGTTCTTC.

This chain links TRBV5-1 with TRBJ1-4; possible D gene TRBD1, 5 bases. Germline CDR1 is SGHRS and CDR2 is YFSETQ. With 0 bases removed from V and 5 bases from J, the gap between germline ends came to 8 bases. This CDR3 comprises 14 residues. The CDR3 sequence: CASSLVGENEKLFF. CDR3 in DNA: TGCGCCAGCAGCTTGGTAGGGGAAAATGAAAAACTGTTTTTT.